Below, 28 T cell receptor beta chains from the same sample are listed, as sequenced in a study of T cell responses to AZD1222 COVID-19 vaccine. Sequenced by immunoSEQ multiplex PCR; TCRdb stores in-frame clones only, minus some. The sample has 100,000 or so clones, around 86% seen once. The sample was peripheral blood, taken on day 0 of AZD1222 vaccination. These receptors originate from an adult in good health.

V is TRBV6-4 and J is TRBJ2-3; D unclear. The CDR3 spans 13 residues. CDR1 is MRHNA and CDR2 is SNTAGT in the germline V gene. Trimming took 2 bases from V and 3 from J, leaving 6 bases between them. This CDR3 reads CASSDGVTDTQYF. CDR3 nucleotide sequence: TGTGCCAGCAGTGACGGGGTTACAGATACGCAGTATTTT.

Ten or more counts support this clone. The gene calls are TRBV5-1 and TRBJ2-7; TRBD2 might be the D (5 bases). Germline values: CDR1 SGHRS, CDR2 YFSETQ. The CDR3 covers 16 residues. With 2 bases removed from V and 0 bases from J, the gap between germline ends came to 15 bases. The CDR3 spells CASSLYRTDYSYEQYF. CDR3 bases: TGCGCCAGCAGCTTATATAGAACAGACTACTCCTACGAGCAGTACTTC. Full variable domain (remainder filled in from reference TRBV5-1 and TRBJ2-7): KAGVTQTPRYLIKTRGQQVTLSCSPISGHRSVSWYQQTPGQGLQFLFEYFSETQRNKGNFPGRFSGRQFSNSRSEMNVSTLELGDSALYLCASSLYRTDYSYEQYFGPGTRLTVT.

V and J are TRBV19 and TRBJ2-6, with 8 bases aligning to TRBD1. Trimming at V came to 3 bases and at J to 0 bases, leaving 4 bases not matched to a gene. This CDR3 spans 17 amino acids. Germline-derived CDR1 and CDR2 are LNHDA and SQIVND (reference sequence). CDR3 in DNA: TGTGCCAGTAGTATGGGGACAGGCTCCTCTGGGGCCAACGTCCTGACTTTC. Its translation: CASSMGTGSSGANVLTF.

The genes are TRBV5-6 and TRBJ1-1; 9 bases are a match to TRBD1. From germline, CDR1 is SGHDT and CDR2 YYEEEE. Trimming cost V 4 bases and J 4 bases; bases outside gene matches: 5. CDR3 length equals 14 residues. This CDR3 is CASSPGQGPTEAFF. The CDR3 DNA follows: TGTGCCAGCAGCCCCGGACAGGGGCCCACTGAAGCTTTCTTT.

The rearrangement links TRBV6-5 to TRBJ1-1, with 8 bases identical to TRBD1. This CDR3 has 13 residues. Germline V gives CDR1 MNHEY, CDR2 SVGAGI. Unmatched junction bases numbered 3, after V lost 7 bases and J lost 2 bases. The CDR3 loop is CASNRGINTEAFF. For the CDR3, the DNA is TGTGCCAGCAACAGGGGGATCAACACTGAAGCTTTCTTT.

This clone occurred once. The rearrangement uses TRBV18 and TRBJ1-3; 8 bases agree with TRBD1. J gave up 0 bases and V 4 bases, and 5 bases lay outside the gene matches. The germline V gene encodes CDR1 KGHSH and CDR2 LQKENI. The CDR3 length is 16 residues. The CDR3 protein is CASSLGTGRSGNTIYF. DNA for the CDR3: TGTGCCAGCTCACTGGGGACAGGACGCTCTGGAAACACCATATATTTT. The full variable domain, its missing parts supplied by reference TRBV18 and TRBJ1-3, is NAGVMQNPRHLVRRRGQEARLRCSPMKGHSHVYWYRQLPEEGLKFMVYLQKENIIDESGMPKERFSAEFPKEGPSILRIQQVVRGDSAAYFCASSLGTGRSGNTIYFGEGSWLTVV.

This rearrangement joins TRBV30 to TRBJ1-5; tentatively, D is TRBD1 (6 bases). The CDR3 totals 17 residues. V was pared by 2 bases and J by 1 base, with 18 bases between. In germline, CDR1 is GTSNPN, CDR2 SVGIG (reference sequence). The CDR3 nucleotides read TGTGCCTGGAGTAGGGGTCCTGGGACAACGAGCAATCAGCCCCAGCATTTT. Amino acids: CAWSRGPGTTSNQPQHF. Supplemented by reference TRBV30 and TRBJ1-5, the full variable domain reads SQTIHQWPATLVQPVGSPLSLECTVEGTSNPNLYWYRQAAGRGLQLLFYSVGIGQISSEVPQNLSASRPQDRQFILSSKKLLLSDSGFYLCAWSRGPGTTSNQPQHFGDGTRLSIL.

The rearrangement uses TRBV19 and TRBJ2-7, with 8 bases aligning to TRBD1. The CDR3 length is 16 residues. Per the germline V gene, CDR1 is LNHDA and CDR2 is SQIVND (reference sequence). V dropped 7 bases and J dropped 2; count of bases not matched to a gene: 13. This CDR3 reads CASTPGQGDAAYEQYF. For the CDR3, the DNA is TGTGCCAGTACCCCCGGACAGGGTGACGCAGCCTACGAGCAGTACTTC.

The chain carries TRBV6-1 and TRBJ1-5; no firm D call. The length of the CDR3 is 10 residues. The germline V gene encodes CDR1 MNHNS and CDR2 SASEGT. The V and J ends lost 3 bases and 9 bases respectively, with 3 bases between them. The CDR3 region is CASSDGPQHF. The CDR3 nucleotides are TGTGCCAGCAGTGACGGGCCCCAGCATTTT.

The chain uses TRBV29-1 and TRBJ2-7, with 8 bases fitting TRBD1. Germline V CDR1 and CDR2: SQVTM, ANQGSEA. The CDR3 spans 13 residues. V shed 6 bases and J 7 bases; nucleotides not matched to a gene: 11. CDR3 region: CSVETQGAGEQYF. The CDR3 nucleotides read TGCAGCGTAGAGACTCAGGGGGCCGGAGAGCAGTACTTC.

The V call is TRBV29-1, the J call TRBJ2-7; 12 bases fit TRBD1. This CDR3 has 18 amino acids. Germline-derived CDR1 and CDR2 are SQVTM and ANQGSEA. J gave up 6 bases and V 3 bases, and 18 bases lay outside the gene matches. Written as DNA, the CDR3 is TGCAGCGTTGAGTTCTGGCCCCCTAGGGGACAGGGGGCTGTCGAGCAGTACTTC. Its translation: CSVEFWPPRGQGAVEQYF.

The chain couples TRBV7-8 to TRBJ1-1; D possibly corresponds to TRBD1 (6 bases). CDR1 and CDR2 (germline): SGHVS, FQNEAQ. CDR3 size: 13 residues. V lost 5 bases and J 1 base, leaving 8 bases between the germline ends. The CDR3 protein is CASSDRRNTEAFF. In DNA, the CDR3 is TGTGCCAGCAGCGACAGGAGGAACACTGAAGCTTTCTTT.

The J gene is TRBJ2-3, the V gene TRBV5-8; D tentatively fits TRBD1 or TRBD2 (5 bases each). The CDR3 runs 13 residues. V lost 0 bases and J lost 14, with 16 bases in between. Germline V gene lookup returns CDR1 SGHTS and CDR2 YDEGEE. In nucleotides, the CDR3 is TGTGCCAGCAGCTTGGTGGGGCGACGGGACGGGTATTTT. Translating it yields CASSLVGRRDGYF.

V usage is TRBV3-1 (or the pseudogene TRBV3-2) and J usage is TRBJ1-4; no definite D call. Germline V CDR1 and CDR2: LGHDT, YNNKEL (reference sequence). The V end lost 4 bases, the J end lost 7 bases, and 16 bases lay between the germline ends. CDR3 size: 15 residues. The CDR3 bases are TGTGCCAGCAGCCCCCAGGTGTCTCTGACTGAAAAACTGTTTTTT. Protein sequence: CASSPQVSLTEKLFF.

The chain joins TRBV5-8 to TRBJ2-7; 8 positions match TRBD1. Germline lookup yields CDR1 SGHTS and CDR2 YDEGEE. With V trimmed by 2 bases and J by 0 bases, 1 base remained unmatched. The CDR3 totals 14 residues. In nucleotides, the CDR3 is TGTGCCAGCAGCTTCAGGGGGCACTCCTACGAGCAGTACTTC. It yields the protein CASSFRGHSYEQYF.

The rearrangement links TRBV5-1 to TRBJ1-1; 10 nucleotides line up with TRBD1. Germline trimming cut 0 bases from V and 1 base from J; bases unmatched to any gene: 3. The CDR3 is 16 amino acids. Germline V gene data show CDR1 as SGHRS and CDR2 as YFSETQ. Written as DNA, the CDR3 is TGCGCCAGCAGCTTGGGACAGGGGGCGAGGAACACTGAAGCTTTCTTT. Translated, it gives CASSLGQGARNTEAFF. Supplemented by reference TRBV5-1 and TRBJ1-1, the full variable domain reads KAGVTQTPRYLIKTRGQQVTLSCSPISGHRSVSWYQQTPGQGLQFLFEYFSETQRNKGNFPGRFSGRQFSNSRSEMNVSTLELGDSALYLCASSLGQGARNTEAFFGQGTRLTVV.

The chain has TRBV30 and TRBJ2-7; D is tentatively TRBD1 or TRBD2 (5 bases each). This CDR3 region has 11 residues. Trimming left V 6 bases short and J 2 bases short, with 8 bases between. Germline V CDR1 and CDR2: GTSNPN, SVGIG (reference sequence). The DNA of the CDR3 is TGTGCCTGTGGGACCACCTACGAGCAGTACTTC. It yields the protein CACGTTYEQYF.

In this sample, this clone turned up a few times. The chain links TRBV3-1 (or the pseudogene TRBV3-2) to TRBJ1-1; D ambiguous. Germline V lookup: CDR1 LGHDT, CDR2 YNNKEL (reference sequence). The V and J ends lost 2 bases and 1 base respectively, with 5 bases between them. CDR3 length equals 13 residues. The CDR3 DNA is TGTGCCAGCAGCCAAAGGCGGAACACTGAAGCTTTCTTT. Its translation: CASSQRRNTEAFF.

CDR3 sequence: CATSNTGGTDTQYF. The CDR3 bases are TGTGCCACCAGCAACACAGGGGGAACAGATACGCAGTATTTT. The genes are TRBV15 and TRBJ2-3; 8 nucleotides line up with TRBD1. V was pared by 4 bases and J by 3 bases, with 3 bases of the junction left unmatched. CDR3 length: 14 residues. Per the germline V gene, CDR1 is LNHNV and CDR2 is YYDKDF (reference sequence).

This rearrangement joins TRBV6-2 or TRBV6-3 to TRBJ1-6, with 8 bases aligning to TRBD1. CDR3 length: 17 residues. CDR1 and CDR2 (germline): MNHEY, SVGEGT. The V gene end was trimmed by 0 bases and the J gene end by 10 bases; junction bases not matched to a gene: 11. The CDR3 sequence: CASSYSRTGRVNSPLHF. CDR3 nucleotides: TGTGCCAGCAGTTACTCGAGGACAGGGCGGGTGAACTCACCCCTCCACTTT.

DNA for the CDR3: TGTGCCAGCTCACCAACCGGGACTAGGGGACAAGAGACCCAGTACTTC. As protein: CASSPTGTRGQETQYF. The chain recombines TRBV18 with TRBJ2-5, with 8 nucleotides matching TRBD2. Germline assignment: CDR1 KGHSH and CDR2 LQKENI. The CDR3 loop spans 16 amino acids. V was clipped by 2 bases and J by 2 bases; unmatched bases: 7. Variable domain in full (rest from reference TRBV18 and TRBJ2-5): NAGVMQNPRHLVRRRGQEARLRCSPMKGHSHVYWYRQLPEEGLKFMVYLQKENIIDESGMPKERFSAEFPKEGPSILRIQQVVRGDSAAYFCASSPTGTRGQETQYFGPGTRLLVL.

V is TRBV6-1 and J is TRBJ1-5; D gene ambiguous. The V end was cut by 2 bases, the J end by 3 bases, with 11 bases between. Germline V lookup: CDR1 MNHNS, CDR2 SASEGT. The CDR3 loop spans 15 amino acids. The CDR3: CASSELWSFNQPQHF. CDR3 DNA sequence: TGTGCCAGCAGTGAATTGTGGTCCTTCAATCAGCCCCAGCATTTT.

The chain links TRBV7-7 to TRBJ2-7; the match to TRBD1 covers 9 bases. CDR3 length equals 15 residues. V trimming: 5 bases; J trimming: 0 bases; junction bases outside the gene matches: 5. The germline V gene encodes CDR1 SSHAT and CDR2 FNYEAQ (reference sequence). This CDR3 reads CASSTGTGPSYEQYF. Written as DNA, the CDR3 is TGTGCCAGCAGCACGGGGACAGGGCCCTCCTACGAGCAGTACTTC.

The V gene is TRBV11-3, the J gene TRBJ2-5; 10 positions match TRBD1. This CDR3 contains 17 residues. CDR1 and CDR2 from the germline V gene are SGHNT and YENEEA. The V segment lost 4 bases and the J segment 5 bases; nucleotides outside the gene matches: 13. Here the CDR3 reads CASSSAKGQGRPETQYF. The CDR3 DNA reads TGTGCCAGCAGCTCAGCCAAGGGACAGGGGCGCCCGGAGACCCAGTACTTC. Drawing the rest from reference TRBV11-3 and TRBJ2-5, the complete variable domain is EAGVVQSPRYKIIEKKQPVAFWCNPISGHNTLYWYLQNLGQGPELLIRYENEEAVDDSQLPKDRFSAERLKGVDSTLKIQPAELGDSAVYLCASSSAKGQGRPETQYFGPGTRLLVL.

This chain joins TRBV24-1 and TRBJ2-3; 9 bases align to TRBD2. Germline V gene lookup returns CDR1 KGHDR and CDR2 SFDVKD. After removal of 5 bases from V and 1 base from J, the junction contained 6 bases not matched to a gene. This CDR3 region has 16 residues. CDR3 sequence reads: CATSVPAGGRTDTQYF. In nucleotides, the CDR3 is TGTGCCACCAGTGTCCCAGCGGGGGGCCGCACAGATACGCAGTATTTT.

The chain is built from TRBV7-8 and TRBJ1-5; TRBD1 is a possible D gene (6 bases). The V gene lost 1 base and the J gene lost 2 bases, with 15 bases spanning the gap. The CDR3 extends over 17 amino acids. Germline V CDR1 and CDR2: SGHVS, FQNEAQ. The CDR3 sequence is CASSLGQDPWGNQPQHF. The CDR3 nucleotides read TGTGCCAGCAGCTTAGGACAGGACCCCTGGGGCAATCAGCCCCAGCATTTT.

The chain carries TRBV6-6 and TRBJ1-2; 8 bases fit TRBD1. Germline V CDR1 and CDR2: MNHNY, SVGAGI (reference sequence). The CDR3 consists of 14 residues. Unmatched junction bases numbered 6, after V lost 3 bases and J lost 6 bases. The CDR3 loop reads CASSYGQGADGYTF. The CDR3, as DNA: TGTGCCAGCAGTTATGGCCAGGGGGCCGATGGCTACACCTTC.

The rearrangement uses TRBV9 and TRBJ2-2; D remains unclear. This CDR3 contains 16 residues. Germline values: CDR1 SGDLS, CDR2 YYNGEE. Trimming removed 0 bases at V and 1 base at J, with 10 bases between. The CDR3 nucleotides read TGTGCCAGCAGCGTAGTAGCTACGCGGAACACCGGGGAGCTGTTTTTT. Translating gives CASSVVATRNTGELFF.